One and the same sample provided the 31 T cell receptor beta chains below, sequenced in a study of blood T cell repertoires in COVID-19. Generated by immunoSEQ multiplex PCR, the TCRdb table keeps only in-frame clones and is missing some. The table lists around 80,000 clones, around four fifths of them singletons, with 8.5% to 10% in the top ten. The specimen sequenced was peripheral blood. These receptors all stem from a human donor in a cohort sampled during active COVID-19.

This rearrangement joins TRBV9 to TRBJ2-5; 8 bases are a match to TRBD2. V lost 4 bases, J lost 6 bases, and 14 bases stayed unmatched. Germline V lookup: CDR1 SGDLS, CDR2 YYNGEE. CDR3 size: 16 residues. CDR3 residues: CASSLTGRGGRQTQYF. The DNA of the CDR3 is TGTGCCAGCAGCCTTACCGGGAGGGGGGGCCGCCAGACCCAGTACTTC.

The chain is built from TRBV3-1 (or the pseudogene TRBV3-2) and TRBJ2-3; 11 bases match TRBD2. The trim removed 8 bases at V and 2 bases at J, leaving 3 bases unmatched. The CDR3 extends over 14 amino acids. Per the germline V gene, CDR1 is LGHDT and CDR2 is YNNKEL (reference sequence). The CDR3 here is CASGTSGSTDTQYF. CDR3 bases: TGTGCCAGCGGGACTAGCGGTTCCACAGATACGCAGTATTTT.

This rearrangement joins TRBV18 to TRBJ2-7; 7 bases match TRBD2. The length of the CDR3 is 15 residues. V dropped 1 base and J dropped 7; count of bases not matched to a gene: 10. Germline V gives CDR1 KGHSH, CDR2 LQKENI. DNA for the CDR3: TGTGCCAGCTCACCACTGGCTAGCGGAAGCCAAGAGCAGTACTTC. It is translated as CASSPLASGSQEQYF. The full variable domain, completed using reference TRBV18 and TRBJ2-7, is NAGVMQNPRHLVRRRGQEARLRCSPMKGHSHVYWYRQLPEEGLKFMVYLQKENIIDESGMPKERFSAEFPKEGPSILRIQQVVRGDSAAYFCASSPLASGSQEQYFGPGTRLTVT.

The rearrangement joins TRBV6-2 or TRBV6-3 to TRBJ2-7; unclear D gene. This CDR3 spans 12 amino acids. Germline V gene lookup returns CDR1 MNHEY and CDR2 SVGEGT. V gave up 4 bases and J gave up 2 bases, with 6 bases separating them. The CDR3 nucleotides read TGTGCCAGCAGTTTCGGAGCCTACGAGCAGTACTTC. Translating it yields CASSFGAYEQYF.

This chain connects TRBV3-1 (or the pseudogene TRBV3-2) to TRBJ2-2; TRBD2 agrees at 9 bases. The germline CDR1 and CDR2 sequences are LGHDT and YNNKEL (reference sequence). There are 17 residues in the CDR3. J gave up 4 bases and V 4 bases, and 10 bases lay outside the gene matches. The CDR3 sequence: CASSLRTASGATGELFF. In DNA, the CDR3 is TGTGCCAGCAGCCTTAGAACGGCTAGCGGGGCCACCGGGGAGCTGTTTTTT.

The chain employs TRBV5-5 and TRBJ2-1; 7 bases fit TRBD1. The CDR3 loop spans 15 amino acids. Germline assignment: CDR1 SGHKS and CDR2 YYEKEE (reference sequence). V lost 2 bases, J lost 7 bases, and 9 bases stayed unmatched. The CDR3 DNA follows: TGTGCCAGCAGCTTCCCCGGGACACAGGGGAATGAGCAGTTCTTC. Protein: CASSFPGTQGNEQFF. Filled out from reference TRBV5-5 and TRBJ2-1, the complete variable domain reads DAGVTQSPTHLIKTRGQQVTLRCSPISGHKSVSWYQQVLGQGPQFIFQYYEKEERGRGNFPDRFSARQFPNYSSELNVNALLLGDSALYLCASSFPGTQGNEQFFGPGTRLTVL.

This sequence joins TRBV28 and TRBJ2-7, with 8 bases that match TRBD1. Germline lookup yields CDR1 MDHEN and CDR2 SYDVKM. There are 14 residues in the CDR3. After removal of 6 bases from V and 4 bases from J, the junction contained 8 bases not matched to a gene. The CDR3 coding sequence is TGTGCCAGCAGCGGCACAGGGGGACGGTACGAGCAGTACTTC. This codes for CASSGTGGRYEQYF.

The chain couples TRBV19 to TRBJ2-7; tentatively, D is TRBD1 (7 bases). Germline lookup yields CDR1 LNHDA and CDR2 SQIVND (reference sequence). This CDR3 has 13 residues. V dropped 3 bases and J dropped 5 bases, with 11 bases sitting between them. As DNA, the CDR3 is TGTGCCAGTAGTATCAGCAGGGGGGACGAGCAGTACTTC. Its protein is CASSISRGDEQYF.

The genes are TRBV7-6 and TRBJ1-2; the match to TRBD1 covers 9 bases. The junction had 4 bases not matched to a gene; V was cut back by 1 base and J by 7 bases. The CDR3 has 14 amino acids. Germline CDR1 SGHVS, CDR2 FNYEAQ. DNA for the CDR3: TGTGCCAGCAGCTTAGACAGGGGGCTAGGTGGCTACACCTTC. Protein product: CASSLDRGLGGYTF. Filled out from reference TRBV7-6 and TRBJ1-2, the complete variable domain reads GAGVSQSPRYKVTKRGQDVALRCDPISGHVSLYWYRQALGQGPEFLTYFNYEAQQDKSGLPNDRFSAERPEGSISTLTIQRTEQRDSAMYRCASSLDRGLGGYTFGSGTRLTVV.

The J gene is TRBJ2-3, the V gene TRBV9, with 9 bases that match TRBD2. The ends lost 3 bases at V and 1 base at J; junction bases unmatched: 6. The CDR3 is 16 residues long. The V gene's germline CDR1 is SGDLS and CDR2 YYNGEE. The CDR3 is CASSGWPSGGTDTQYF. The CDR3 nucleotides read TGTGCCAGCAGCGGGTGGCCTAGCGGGGGCACAGATACGCAGTATTTT.

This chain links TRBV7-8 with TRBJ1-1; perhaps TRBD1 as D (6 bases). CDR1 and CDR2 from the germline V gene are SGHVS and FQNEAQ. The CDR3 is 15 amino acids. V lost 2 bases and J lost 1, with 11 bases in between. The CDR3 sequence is CASSLIRGPNTEAFF. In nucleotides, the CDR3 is TGTGCCAGCAGCTTAATCAGGGGCCCGAACACTGAAGCTTTCTTT.

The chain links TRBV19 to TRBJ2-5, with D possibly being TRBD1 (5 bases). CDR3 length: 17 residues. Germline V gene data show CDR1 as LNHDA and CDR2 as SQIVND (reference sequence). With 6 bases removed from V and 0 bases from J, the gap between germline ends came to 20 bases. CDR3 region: CASRPRAFDSYQETQYF. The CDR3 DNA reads TGTGCCAGTAGACCCAGGGCGTTCGACAGTTACCAAGAGACCCAGTACTTC. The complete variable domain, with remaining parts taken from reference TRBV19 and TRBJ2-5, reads DGGITQSPKYLFRKEGQNVTLSCEQNLNHDAMYWYRQDPGQGLRLIYYSQIVNDFQKGDIAEGYSVSREKKESFPLTVTSAQKNPTAFYLCASRPRAFDSYQETQYFGPGTRLLVL.

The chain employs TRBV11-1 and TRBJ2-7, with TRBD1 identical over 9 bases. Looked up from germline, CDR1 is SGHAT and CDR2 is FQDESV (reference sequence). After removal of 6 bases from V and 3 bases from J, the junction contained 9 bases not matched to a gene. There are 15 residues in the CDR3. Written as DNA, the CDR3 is TGTGCCAGCAGGTCACCCGGGACAGGGAACTACGAGCAGTACTTC. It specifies CASRSPGTGNYEQYF.

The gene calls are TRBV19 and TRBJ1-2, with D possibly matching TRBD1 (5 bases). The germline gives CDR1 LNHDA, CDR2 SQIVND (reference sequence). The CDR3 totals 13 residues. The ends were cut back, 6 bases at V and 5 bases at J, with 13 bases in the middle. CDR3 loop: CASSLEKGYGYTF. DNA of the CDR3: TGTGCCAGTAGCCTGGAAAAGGGGTATGGCTACACCTTC.

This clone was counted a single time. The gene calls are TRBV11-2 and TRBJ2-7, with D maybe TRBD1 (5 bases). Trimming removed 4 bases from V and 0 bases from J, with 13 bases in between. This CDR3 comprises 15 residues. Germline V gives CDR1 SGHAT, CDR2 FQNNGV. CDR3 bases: TGTGCCAGCAGCTCCACCAGGGAACCCTCCTACGAGCAGTACTTC. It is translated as CASSSTREPSYEQYF.

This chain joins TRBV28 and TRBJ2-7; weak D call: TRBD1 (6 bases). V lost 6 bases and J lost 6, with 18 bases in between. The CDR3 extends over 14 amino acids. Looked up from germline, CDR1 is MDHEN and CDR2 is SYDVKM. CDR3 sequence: CASRPEQGSFEQYF. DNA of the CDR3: TGTGCCAGCAGACCCGAACAGGGCTCTTTCGAGCAGTACTTC.

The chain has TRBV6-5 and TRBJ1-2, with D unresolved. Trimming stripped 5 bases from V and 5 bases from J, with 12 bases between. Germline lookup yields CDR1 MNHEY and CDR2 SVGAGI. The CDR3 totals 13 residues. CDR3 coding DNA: TGTGCCAGCAGTAAGGACGAGGGATATGGCTACACCTTC. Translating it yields CASSKDEGYGYTF.

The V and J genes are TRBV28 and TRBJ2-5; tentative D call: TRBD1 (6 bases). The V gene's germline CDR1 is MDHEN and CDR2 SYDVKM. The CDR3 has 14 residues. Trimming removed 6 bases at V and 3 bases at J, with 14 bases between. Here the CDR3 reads CASRIRGGKETQYF. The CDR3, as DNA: TGTGCCAGCAGGATCAGGGGTGGGAAAGAGACCCAGTACTTC.

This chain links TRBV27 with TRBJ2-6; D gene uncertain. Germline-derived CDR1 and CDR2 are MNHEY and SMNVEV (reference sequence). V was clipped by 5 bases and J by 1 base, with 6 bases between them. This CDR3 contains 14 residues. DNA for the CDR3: TGTGCCAGCAGTCTTCTTTCTGGGGCCAACGTCCTGACTTTC. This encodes CASSLLSGANVLTF.

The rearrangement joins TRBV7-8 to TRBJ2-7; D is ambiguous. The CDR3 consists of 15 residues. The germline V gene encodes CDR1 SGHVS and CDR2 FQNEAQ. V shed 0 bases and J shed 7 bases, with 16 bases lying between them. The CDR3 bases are TGTGCCAGCAGCTTAGCGGTTCAGGTCGCGTGGGAGCAGTACTTC. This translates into CASSLAVQVAWEQYF.

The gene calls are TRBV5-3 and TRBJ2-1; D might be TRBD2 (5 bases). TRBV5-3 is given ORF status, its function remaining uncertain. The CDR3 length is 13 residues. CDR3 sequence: CATTGVSNNEQFF. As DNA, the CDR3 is TGTGCTACTACCGGGGTTAGCAACAATGAGCAGTTCTTC.

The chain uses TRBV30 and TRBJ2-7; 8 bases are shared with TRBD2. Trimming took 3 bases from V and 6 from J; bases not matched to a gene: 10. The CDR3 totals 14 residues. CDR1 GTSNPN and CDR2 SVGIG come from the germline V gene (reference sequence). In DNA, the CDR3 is TGTGCCTGGAGCACAGGACTAGCCCTTGCCGAGCAGTACTTC. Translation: CAWSTGLALAEQYF.

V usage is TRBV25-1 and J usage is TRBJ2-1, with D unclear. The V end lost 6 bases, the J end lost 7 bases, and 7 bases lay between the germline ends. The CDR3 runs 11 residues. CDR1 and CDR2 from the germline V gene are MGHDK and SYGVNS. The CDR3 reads CASREFNEQFF. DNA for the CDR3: TGTGCCAGCAGGGAGTTTAATGAGCAGTTCTTC.

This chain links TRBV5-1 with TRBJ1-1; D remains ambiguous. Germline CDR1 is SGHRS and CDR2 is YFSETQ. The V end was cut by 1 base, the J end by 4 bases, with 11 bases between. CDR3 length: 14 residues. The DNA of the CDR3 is TGCGCCAGCAGCTTGTGGGAGCCCGGCACTGAAGCTTTCTTT. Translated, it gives CASSLWEPGTEAFF.

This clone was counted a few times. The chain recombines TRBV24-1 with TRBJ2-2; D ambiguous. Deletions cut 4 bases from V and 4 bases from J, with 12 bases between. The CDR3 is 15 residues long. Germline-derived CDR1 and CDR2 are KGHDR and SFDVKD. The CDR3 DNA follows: TGTGCCACCAGTGACAGTCACCACCTCACCGGGGAGCTGTTTTTT. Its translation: CATSDSHHLTGELFF.

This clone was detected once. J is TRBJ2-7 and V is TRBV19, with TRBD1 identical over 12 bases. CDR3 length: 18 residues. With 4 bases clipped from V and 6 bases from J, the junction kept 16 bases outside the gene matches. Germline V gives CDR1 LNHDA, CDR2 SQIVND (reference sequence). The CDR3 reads CASSTINRTGTGGREQYF. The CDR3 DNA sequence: TGTGCCAGTAGTACGATAAACCGAACCGGGACAGGGGGCCGCGAGCAGTACTTC.

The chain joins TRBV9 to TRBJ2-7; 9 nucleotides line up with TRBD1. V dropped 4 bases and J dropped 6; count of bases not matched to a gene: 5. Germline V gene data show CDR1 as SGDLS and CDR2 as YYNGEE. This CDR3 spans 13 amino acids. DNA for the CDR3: TGTGCCAGCAGCCCCGAGGACAGGGGCGAGCAGTACTTC. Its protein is CASSPEDRGEQYF.

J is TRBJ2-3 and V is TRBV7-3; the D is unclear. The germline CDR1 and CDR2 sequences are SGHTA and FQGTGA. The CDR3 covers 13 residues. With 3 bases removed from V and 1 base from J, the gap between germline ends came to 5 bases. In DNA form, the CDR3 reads TGTGCCAGCAGCTTTTCAGGCACAGATACGCAGTATTTT. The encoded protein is CASSFSGTDTQYF.

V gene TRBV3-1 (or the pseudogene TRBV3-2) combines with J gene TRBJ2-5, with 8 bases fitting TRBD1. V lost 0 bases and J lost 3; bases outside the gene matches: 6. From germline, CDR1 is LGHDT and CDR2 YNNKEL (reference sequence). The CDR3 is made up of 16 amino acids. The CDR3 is CASSQDQGAGEETQYF. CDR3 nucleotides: TGTGCCAGCAGCCAAGATCAGGGGGCAGGAGAAGAGACCCAGTACTTC.

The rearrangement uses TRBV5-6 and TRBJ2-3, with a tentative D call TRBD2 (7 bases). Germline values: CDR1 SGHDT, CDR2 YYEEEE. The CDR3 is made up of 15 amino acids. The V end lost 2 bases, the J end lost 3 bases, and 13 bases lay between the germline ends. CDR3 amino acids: CASSLQGAGTDTQYF. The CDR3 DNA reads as TGTGCCAGCAGCTTACAGGGAGCGGGGACAGATACGCAGTATTTT.

CDR3 sequence (DNA): TGTGCCAGCAGCCTCACCGGGACAGGGAGCTACACCTTC. Its protein product is CASSLTGTGSYTF. The J gene is TRBJ1-2, the V gene TRBV7-3; TRBD1 agrees at 9 bases. Germline V gene lookup returns CDR1 SGHTA and CDR2 FQGTGA. V lost 5 bases and J lost 9; bases outside the gene matches: 7. The CDR3 is 13 amino acids. The full variable domain, with the rest looked up from reference TRBV7-3 and TRBJ1-2, is GAGVSQTPSNKVTEKGKYVELRCDPISGHTALYWYRQSLGQGPEFLIYFQGTGAADDSGLPNDRFFAVRPEGSVSTLKIQRTERGDSAVYLCASSLTGTGSYTFGSGTRLTVV.